The subject of this entry is one TCR beta chain. Its target is not known. Researchers barred patients who had uncontrolled infection, other autoimmune disease, pregnancy or lactation. Extraction of PBMCs used 8.5 to 10 ml of fresh peripheral blood. This entry is derived from a study of T cells in Graves' hyperthyroidism and ophthalmopathy. Study information: Peripheral blood was taken when the disease was first diagnosed, before any treatment began. Study conclusions and caveats: Expanded thyroid clonotypes (above 0.001) were mostly also found in blood.

RNA transcripts served as the template for amplifying TCR beta CDR3 regions. The HTBI primer set was used in a first-round RT-PCR of the TCR CDR3. TCRdb re-derived calls from the multiplex PCR reads in MiXCR, one entry per CDR3 protein. The sample has about 480,000 distinct CDR3 sequences, around 15% seen once. The sequencing input was blood. This clonotype was obtained from a woman in her late teens or twenties with Graves' hyperthyroidism.

CDR3 sequence reads: CASRVAGEDEQFF. The CDR3 bases are TGTGCCAGTCGGGTAGCGGGAGAAGATGAGCAGTTCTTC. The V and J genes are TRBV19 and TRBJ2-1, with TRBD2 matching 9 bases. The ends lost 8 bases at V and 8 bases at J; junction bases unmatched: 7. The CDR3 runs 13 residues. Germline V gives CDR1 LNHDA, CDR2 SQIVND (reference sequence).